These T cell receptor beta chains were read from a single sample in a study of blood T cell repertoires in COVID-19. Only in-frame clones appear in the TCRdb table, and some are missing; sequencing was by immunoSEQ multiplex PCR. Among 300,000 to 350,000 clones listed, approximately 83% were seen once. Sequencing used PBMCs or T cells enriched from blood (not recorded which). Receptors originate from a man between 25 and 39 years old who had recovered from COVID-19. The CDR3 runs from the conserved cysteine through the conserved F or W. The order of the fields is clone size, D gene, V gene, J gene, CDR3 protein, CDR3 DNA. The D gene is left open where the match is weak. Expanded clones get a size class; other rows say once, few or many, or leave the size out.

size: NA
D: NA
V: TRBV18
J: TRBJ1-1
CDR3: CASSPSTANTEAFF
DNA: TGTGCCAGCTCACCATCTACAGCGAACACTGAAGCTTTCTTT

size: NA
D: NA
V: TRBV10-1
J: TRBJ2-5
CDR3: CASSLNRQATQYF
DNA: TGCGCCAGCAGCCTCAATCGACAGGCGACCCAGTACTTC

size: once
D: TRBD2
V: TRBV27
J: TRBJ2-3
CDR3: CASSRTSGGTDTQYF
DNA: TGTGCCAGCAGCCGTACTAGCGGGGGCACAGATACGCAGTATTTT

size: once
D: TRBD1
V: TRBV7-9
J: TRBJ2-3
CDR3: CASSPLPGQGLGDTQYF
DNA: TGTGCCAGCAGTCCATTGCCGGGACAGGGGTTGGGAGATACGCAGTATTTT

size: NA
D: NA
V: TRBV5-1
J: TRBJ1-2
CDR3: CASSADYGYTF
DNA: TGCGCCAGCAGCGCAGATTATGGCTACACCTTC

size: NA
D: NA
V: TRBV4-1
J: TRBJ2-3
CDR3: CASSQDHGVRTDTQYF
DNA: TGCGCCAGCAGCCAAGATCACGGTGTCCGCACAGATACGCAGTATTTT

size: NA
D: TRBD2
V: TRBV5-1
J: TRBJ2-3
CDR3: CASSLGSGGYSTDTQYF
DNA: TGCGCCAGCAGCTTGGGTAGCGGGGGGTATAGCACAGATACGCAGTATTTT

size: NA
D: NA
V: TRBV5-1
J: TRBJ2-3
CDR3: CASSLAGDTDTQYF
DNA: TGCGCCAGCAGCTTGGCGGGAGACACAGATACGCAGTATTTT

size: NA
D: NA
V: TRBV20-1
J: TRBJ1-3
CDR3: CSASSIWDNSGNTIYF
DNA: TGCAGTGCTAGTTCCATCTGGGACAACTCTGGAAACACCATATATTTT

size: NA
D: TRBD1
V: TRBV4-2
J: TRBJ2-7
CDR3: CASSYGQGYEQYF
DNA: TGTGCCAGCAGCTACGGACAGGGCTACGAGCAGTACTTC

size: NA
D: NA
V: TRBV10-2
J: TRBJ1-1
CDR3: CASRADGGSGAEAFF
DNA: TGCGCCAGCAGAGCCGACGGGGGGTCGGGGGCTGAAGCTTTCTTT

size: NA
D: NA
V: TRBV4-1
J: TRBJ1-5
CDR3: CASSQLGGSQVGGQPQHF
DNA: TGCGCCAGCAGCCAACTGGGGGGGAGCCAGGTGGGTGGACAGCCCCAGCATTTT

size: NA
D: TRBD1
V: TRBV6-5
J: TRBJ2-7
CDR3: CASSTNDRVTYEQYF
DNA: TGTGCCAGCAGTACAAACGACAGGGTTACCTACGAGCAGTACTTC

size: NA
D: NA
V: TRBV20-1
J: TRBJ2-1
CDR3: CSARLVSEQFF
DNA: TGCAGTGCTAGACTAGTAAGTGAGCAGTTCTTC

size: NA
D: NA
V: TRBV19
J: TRBJ1-5
CDR3: CASSQGGSPSNQPQHF
DNA: TGTGCCAGTAGTCAAGGGGGAAGCCCTAGCAATCAGCCCCAGCATTTT

size: few
D: NA
V: TRBV6-5
J: TRBJ1-5
CDR3: CASLRDYGPQHF
DNA: TGTGCCAGCCTACGGGATTATGGGCCCCAGCATTTT

size: NA
D: NA
V: TRBV30
J: TRBJ2-4
CDR3: CAWSVQRGSARYF
DNA: TGTGCCTGGAGTGTACAAAGAGGCTCAGCGAGGTACTTC

size: NA
D: NA
V: TRBV11-2
J: TRBJ2-2
CDR3: CASSLVEGLGTGELFF
DNA: TGTGCCAGCAGCTTAGTAGAGGGTTTGGGCACCGGGGAGCTGTTTTTT

size: NA
D: NA
V: TRBV10-3
J: TRBJ1-2
CDR3: CAISEQGSYGYTF
DNA: TGTGCCATCAGTGAGCAGGGGAGCTATGGCTACACCTTC

size: NA
D: TRBD1
V: TRBV11-2
J: TRBJ1-3
CDR3: CASSRTGAGNTIYF
DNA: TGTGCCAGCAGCCGGACAGGGGCCGGAAACACCATATATTTT

size: NA
D: NA
V: TRBV7-3
J: TRBJ1-2
CDR3: CASSLTTGPNYGYTF
DNA: TGTGCCAGCAGCTTAACTACGGGTCCTAACTATGGCTACACCTTC

size: NA
D: NA
V: TRBV6-5
J: TRBJ1-6
CDR3: CASSTGNSPLHF
DNA: TGTGCCAGCAGCACAGGGAACTCACCCCTCCACTTT

size: NA
D: NA
V: TRBV15
J: TRBJ1-5
CDR3: CATSTVDQPQHF
DNA: TGTGCCACCAGTACCGTAGATCAGCCCCAGCATTTT

size: NA
D: NA
V: TRBV6-5
J: TRBJ1-4
CDR3: CASSRLGAMGEKLFF
DNA: TGTGCCAGCAGTCGCCTAGGGGCCATGGGTGAAAAACTGTTTTTT

size: NA
D: TRBD1
V: TRBV10-3
J: TRBJ1-2
CDR3: CAISGQGKLNGYTF
DNA: TGTGCCATCAGTGGACAGGGAAAACTCAATGGCTACACCTTC

size: once
D: TRBD1
V: TRBV5-1
J: TRBJ2-4
CDR3: CASSPGQGAGIQYF
DNA: TGCGCCAGCAGCCCCGGACAGGGGGCCGGCATTCAGTACTTC

size: NA
D: NA
V: TRBV13
J: TRBJ1-6
CDR3: CASSSQGSSSPLHF
DNA: TGTGCCAGCAGCTCACAGGGTAGTTCTTCACCCCTCCACTTT

size: NA
D: TRBD1
V: TRBV5-1
J: TRBJ1-6
CDR3: CASSSGQGMNNSPLHF
DNA: TGCGCCAGCAGCTCGGGACAGGGGATGAATAATTCACCCCTCCACTTT

size: NA
D: NA
V: TRBV25-1
J: TRBJ1-6
CDR3: CASSESRHSNSPLHF
DNA: TGTGCCAGCAGTGAATCTCGCCACAGTAATTCACCCCTCCACTTT

size: NA
D: TRBD2
V: TRBV7-7
J: TRBJ2-1
CDR3: CASSLALAGGPRGNEQFF
DNA: TGTGCTAGCAGCTTAGCACTAGCGGGGGGCCCCCGGGGCAATGAGCAGTTCTTC

size: NA
D: TRBD1
V: TRBV30
J: TRBJ1-5
CDR3: CAWISQGARTDQPQHF
DNA: TGTGCCTGGATCTCACAGGGGGCGCGGACCGATCAGCCCCAGCATTTT

size: NA
D: NA
V: TRBV5-1
J: TRBJ2-3
CDR3: CASSRGLQNTDTQYF
DNA: TGCGCCAGCAGCCGCGGTCTGCAGAACACAGATACGCAGTATTTT

size: NA
D: NA
V: TRBV2
J: TRBJ1-3
CDR3: CASSAQAISGNTIYF
DNA: TGTGCCAGCAGCGCGCAGGCGATCTCTGGAAACACCATATATTTT

size: NA
D: NA
V: TRBV27
J: TRBJ1-6
CDR3: CASREGSYNSPLHF
DNA: TGTGCCAGCAGGGAGGGGTCCTATAATTCACCCCTCCACTTT

size: few
D: NA
V: TRBV6-1
J: TRBJ1-6
CDR3: CASSEALSSYNSPLHF
DNA: TGTGCCAGCAGTGAAGCGCTCAGCTCCTATAATTCACCCCTCCACTTT

size: NA
D: TRBD1
V: TRBV4-1
J: TRBJ1-5
CDR3: CASSQDGQGGGPQHF
DNA: TGCGCCAGCAGCCAAGATGGCCAGGGGGGAGGGCCCCAGCATTTT

size: NA
D: NA
V: TRBV7-2
J: TRBJ1-2
CDR3: CASERARGGTNYGYTF
DNA: TGTGCCAGTGAGCGGGCGAGGGGAGGAACTAACTATGGCTACACCTTC

size: NA
D: NA
V: TRBV14
J: TRBJ2-1
CDR3: CASSQDRGNHVVDEQFF
DNA: TGTGCCAGCAGCCAAGATCGCGGTAATCATGTAGTCGATGAGCAGTTCTTC

size: NA
D: TRBD2
V: TRBV5-4
J: TRBJ2-2
CDR3: CASSPTSGGTGELFF
DNA: TGTGCCAGCAGCCCAACTAGCGGGGGGACCGGGGAGCTGTTTTTT

size: once
D: TRBD2
V: TRBV2
J: TRBJ2-3
CDR3: CASSEARLAGAVLADTQYF
DNA: TGTGCCAGCAGTGAAGCGCGGCTAGCGGGGGCTGTGCTGGCAGATACGCAGTATTTT

size: NA
D: NA
V: TRBV12-3/TRBV12-4
J: TRBJ2-3
CDR3: CASSLTGADTQYF
DNA: TGTGCCAGCAGTTTAACGGGGGCAGATACGCAGTATTTT

size: NA
D: NA
V: TRBV5-1
J: TRBJ1-6
CDR3: CASSLGAGESPLHF
DNA: TGCGCCAGCAGCTTGGGGGCAGGGGAATCACCCCTCCACTTT

size: NA
D: NA
V: TRBV7-2
J: TRBJ1-6
CDR3: CASSLVGRQSNSPLHF
DNA: TGTGCCAGCAGCTTAGTGGGGAGGCAGTCGAATTCACCCCTCCACTTT

size: NA
D: NA
V: TRBV29-1
J: TRBJ2-1
CDR3: CSVRDNEQFF
DNA: TGCAGCGTTCGAGACAATGAGCAGTTCTTC

size: NA
D: NA
V: TRBV19
J: TRBJ1-1
CDR3: CASSIQGNEAFF
DNA: TGTGCCAGTAGTATCCAGGGTAACGAAGCTTTCTTT

size: once
D: NA
V: TRBV23-1
J: TRBJ2-2
CDR3: CASSQSRRGNTGELFF
DNA: TGCGCCAGCAGTCAATCACGCAGGGGGAACACCGGGGAGCTGTTTTTT